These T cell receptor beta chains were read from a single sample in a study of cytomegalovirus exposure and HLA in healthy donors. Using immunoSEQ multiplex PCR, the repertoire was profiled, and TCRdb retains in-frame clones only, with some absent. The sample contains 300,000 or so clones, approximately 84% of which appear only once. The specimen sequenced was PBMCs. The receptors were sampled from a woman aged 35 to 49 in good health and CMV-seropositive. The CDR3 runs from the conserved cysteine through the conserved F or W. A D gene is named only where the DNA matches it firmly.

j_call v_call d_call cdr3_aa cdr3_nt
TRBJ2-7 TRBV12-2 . CASRLAWTERSSYEQYF TGTGCAAGTCGCTTAGCCTGGACAGAGCGGAGCTCCTACGAGCAGTACTTC
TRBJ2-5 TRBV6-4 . CASSTPVRQETQYF TGTGCCAGCAGCACTCCTGTTCGGCAAGAGACCCAGTACTTC
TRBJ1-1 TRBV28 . CASSLMGTASFF TGTGCCAGCAGTTTAATGGGTACAGCCTCTTTCTTT
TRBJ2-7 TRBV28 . CASSPNAPVYEQYF TGTGCCAGCAGCCCTAACGCGCCCGTCTACGAGCAGTACTTC
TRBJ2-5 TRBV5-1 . CASSLTTTKETQYF TGCGCCAGCAGCTTAACAACAACTAAAGAGACCCAGTACTTC
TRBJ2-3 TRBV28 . CASMSGALSGQYF TGTGCCAGCATGAGCGGAGCCTTGAGCGGGCAGTATTTT
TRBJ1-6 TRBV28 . CASSLGGRNSPLHF TGTGCCAGCAGTTTGGGAGGGCGGAATTCACCCCTCCACTTT
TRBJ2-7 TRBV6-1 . CASSEYRPPRGEQYF TGTGCCAGCAGTGAATACAGGCCTCCTAGGGGAGAGCAGTACTTC
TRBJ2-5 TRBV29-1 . CSVEDLGADGETQYF TGCAGCGTTGAAGATCTTGGGGCAGATGGGGAGACCCAGTACTTC
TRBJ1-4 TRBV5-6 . CASSRTPNEKLFF TGTGCCAGCAGCCGGACACCAAATGAAAAACTGTTTTTT
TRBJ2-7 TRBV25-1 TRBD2 CASSRGGHYEQYF TGTGCCAGCAGCCGGGGGGGTCACTACGAGCAGTACTTC
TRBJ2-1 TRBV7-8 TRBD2 CASSPWTSGTGDEQFF TGTGCCAGCAGCCCTTGGACTAGCGGGACAGGTGATGAGCAGTTCTTC
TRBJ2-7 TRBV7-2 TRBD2 CASSLLAGRGEQYF TGTGCCAGCAGCTTGCTAGCGGGACGAGGGGAGCAGTACTTC
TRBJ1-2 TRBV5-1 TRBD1 CASSVAPSGQGYYGYTF TGCGCCAGCAGCGTCGCACCCTCGGGACAGGGGTACTATGGCTACACCTTC
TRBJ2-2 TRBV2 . CASSESGNTGELFF TGTGCCAGCAGTGAAAGCGGGAACACCGGGGAGCTGTTTTTT
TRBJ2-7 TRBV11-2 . CASSPGATEQYF TGTGCCAGCAGCCCTGGGGCTACGGAGCAGTACTTC
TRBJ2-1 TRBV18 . CASSPLAANLWNEQFF TGTGCCAGCTCACCACTAGCGGCCAACCTTTGGAATGAGCAGTTCTTC
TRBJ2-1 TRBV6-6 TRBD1 CASQQGANYNEQFF TGTGCCAGCCAACAGGGGGCAAACTACAATGAGCAGTTCTTC
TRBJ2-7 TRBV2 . CASRPAEGDEQYF TGTGCCAGCAGACCCGCCGAGGGGGACGAGCAGTACTTC
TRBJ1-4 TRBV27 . CASSLITGREKLFF TGTGCCAGCAGTTTAATCACAGGACGTGAAAAACTGTTTTTT
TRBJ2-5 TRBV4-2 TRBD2 CASSQEVPGTSNGETQYF TGTGCCAGCAGCCAAGAGGTTCCCGGGACTAGCAACGGAGAGACCCAGTACTTC
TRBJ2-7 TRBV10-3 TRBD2 CAISEGSGNHYEQYF TGTGCCATCAGTGAGGGTAGCGGGAATCACTACGAGCAGTACTTC
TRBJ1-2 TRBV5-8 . CASSLSPRSGFLAYGYTF TGTGCCAGCAGCTTATCCCCACGGTCAGGCTTTCTAGCCTATGGCTACACCTTC
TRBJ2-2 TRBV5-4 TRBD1 CASSLGTGGNTGELFF TGTGCCAGCAGCTTGGGGACAGGCGGGAACACCGGGGAGCTGTTTTTT
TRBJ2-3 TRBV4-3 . CASSQDRGLGTQYF TGCGCCAGCAGCCAAGATAGGGGTCTGGGCACGCAGTATTTT
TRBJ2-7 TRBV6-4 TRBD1 CASSDPRDRAPEQYF TGTGCCAGCAGTGACCCCCGGGACAGGGCTCCCGAGCAGTACTTC
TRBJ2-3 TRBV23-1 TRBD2 CASSRRLAGVTDTQYF TGCGCCAGCAGTCGCCGCCTAGCGGGAGTGACAGATACGCAGTATTTT
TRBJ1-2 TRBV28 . CANSDRYGYTF TGTGCCAATTCGGACAGATATGGCTACACCTTC
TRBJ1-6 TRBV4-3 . CASSQETQGQFNNSPLHF TGCGCCAGCAGCCAAGAAACCCAAGGACAGTTTAATAATTCACCCCTCCACTTT
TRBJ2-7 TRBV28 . CASSDRREEQYF TGTGCCAGCAGTGACAGGCGGGAGGAGCAGTACTTC
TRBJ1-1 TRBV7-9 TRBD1 CSSSLGGANTEAFF TGTTCCAGCAGCTTAGGGGGCGCGAACACTGAAGCTTTCTTT
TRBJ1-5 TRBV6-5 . CASRFSGDQPQHF TGTGCCAGCAGGTTCTCGGGGGATCAGCCCCAGCATTTT